The present T cell receptor (beta chain) was sequenced within a study of blood T cells in healthy people across ages. This clonotype showed up just a few times. Primers used in a second PCR of roughly 7 to 12 cycles were a sample-barcoded 5' primer and a J-beta primer mix. TCRdb reprocessed the 5' RACE reads with MiXCR, giving one entry per CDR3 protein. The sample has some 1.5 million distinct CDR3 sequences, approximately 43% seen once. Germline V lookup: CDR1 MNHEY, CDR2 SMNVEV (reference sequence). This CDR3 comprises 16 residues. With 3 bases removed from V and 0 bases from J, the gap between germline ends came to 12 bases.

The receptor was derived from a woman aged 18-35 years in good health. The sample consisted of blood. This rearrangement joins TRBV27 to TRBJ2-1; D unclear. In DNA, the CDR3 is TGTGCCAGCAGTTTCGGGTTTGCCGACTCCTACAATGAGCAGTTCTTC. This codes for CASSFGFADSYNEQFF.